The rows below give T cell receptor beta chains drawn from one sample of a study of a mutant IDH1 vaccine in newly diagnosed glioma. No antigens are known for them. Sequencing was performed with immunoSEQ multiplex PCR; in TCRdb, only in-frame clones are kept and a portion is missing. The sample contains roughly 51,000 clones, approximately 80% of which appear only once. This specimen was PBMCs, taken from a glioma patient whose treatment included an IDH1 peptide vaccine. These receptors came from a man in his forties with glioma. The CDR3 runs from the conserved cysteine through the conserved F or W. D genes are given only for firm matches.

J gene: TRBJ2-5
CDR3 length: 14
V gene: TRBV5-4
D gene: .
CDR3 protein: CASSLGQIQETQYF

J gene: TRBJ1-4
CDR3 length: 14
V gene: TRBV4-2
D gene: .
CDR3 protein: CASGRSATNEKLFF

J gene: TRBJ2-1
CDR3 length: 15
V gene: TRBV2
D gene: TRBD1
CDR3 protein: CASREGTGKFNEQFF

J gene: TRBJ1-2
CDR3 length: 13
V gene: TRBV6-5
D gene: TRBD1
CDR3 protein: CASSYGQGDGYTF

J gene: TRBJ2-2
CDR3 length: 16
V gene: TRBV5-1
D gene: .
CDR3 protein: CASSFWETKNTGELFF

J gene: TRBJ2-1
CDR3 length: 14
V gene: TRBV29-1
D gene: TRBD2
CDR3 protein: CSVLAGGPGNEQFF

J gene: TRBJ2-7
CDR3 length: 15
V gene: TRBV4-1
D gene: TRBD2
CDR3 protein: CASSQESSGTYEQYF

J gene: TRBJ1-5
CDR3 length: 15
V gene: TRBV6-5
D gene: .
CDR3 protein: CASSYALGSNQPQHF

J gene: TRBJ1-1
CDR3 length: 14
V gene: TRBV5-6
D gene: .
CDR3 protein: CASSLVGGNTEAFF

J gene: TRBJ2-5
CDR3 length: 15
V gene: TRBV11-3
D gene: TRBD2
CDR3 protein: CASSTGRLAGETQYF

J gene: TRBJ2-1
CDR3 length: 16
V gene: TRBV5-1
D gene: TRBD2
CDR3 protein: CASSWTSGGAYNEQFF

J gene: TRBJ2-2
CDR3 length: 18
V gene: TRBV5-6
D gene: TRBD2
CDR3 protein: CASSLLVGRGEDTGELFF

J gene: TRBJ1-5
CDR3 length: 17
V gene: TRBV2
D gene: TRBD1
CDR3 protein: CASSEGTVGDSNQPQHF

J gene: TRBJ1-2
CDR3 length: 13
V gene: TRBV6-5
D gene: .
CDR3 protein: CATGGASISGYTF

J gene: TRBJ1-1
CDR3 length: 14
V gene: TRBV4-1
D gene: .
CDR3 protein: CASSPPAGNTEAFF

J gene: TRBJ1-5
CDR3 length: 12
V gene: TRBV5-6
D gene: .
CDR3 protein: CASSSTGQPQHF

J gene: TRBJ1-2
CDR3 length: 13
V gene: TRBV29-1
D gene: TRBD1
CDR3 protein: CSGSTGGIYGYTF

J gene: TRBJ2-3
CDR3 length: 15
V gene: TRBV5-4
D gene: .
CDR3 protein: CASSLAERNPDTQYF

J gene: TRBJ1-2
CDR3 length: 12
V gene: TRBV25-1
D gene: .
CDR3 protein: CASSDLGNGYTF

J gene: TRBJ2-2
CDR3 length: 16
V gene: TRBV7-9
D gene: .
CDR3 protein: CASSLGGVANTGELFF

J gene: TRBJ1-1
CDR3 length: 12
V gene: TRBV30
D gene: .
CDR3 protein: CAWSRPNTEAFF

J gene: TRBJ1-6
CDR3 length: 14
V gene: TRBV29-1
D gene: .
CDR3 protein: CSVRDAGTNSPLHF

J gene: TRBJ1-1
CDR3 length: 15
V gene: TRBV30
D gene: TRBD1
CDR3 protein: CAWSPGDSLNTEAFF

J gene: TRBJ1-3
CDR3 length: 15
V gene: TRBV18
D gene: TRBD1
CDR3 protein: CASSPRDRAGNTIYF

J gene: TRBJ1-1
CDR3 length: 11
V gene: TRBV2
D gene: .
CDR3 protein: CASRRGAEAFF

J gene: TRBJ2-2
CDR3 length: 14
V gene: TRBV6-5
D gene: TRBD1
CDR3 protein: CATKGQGEAGELFF

J gene: TRBJ2-2
CDR3 length: 17
V gene: TRBV15
D gene: .
CDR3 protein: CATSRGGREVNTGELFF

J gene: TRBJ1-1
CDR3 length: 15
V gene: TRBV25-1
D gene: .
CDR3 protein: CASSDSWGPNTEAFF

J gene: TRBJ2-7
CDR3 length: 13
V gene: TRBV10-1
D gene: .
CDR3 protein: CASTGTGDYEQYF

J gene: TRBJ2-7
CDR3 length: 15
V gene: TRBV5-4
D gene: TRBD1
CDR3 protein: CASSHRGQGRNEQYF

J gene: TRBJ2-7
CDR3 length: 15
V gene: TRBV4-1
D gene: .
CDR3 protein: CASSQAEQTTYEQYF

J gene: TRBJ1-1
CDR3 length: 14
V gene: TRBV5-1
D gene: .
CDR3 protein: CASSLSTVGTEAFF